The sequence of this T cell receptor beta chain was determined in a study of blood T cell repertoires in COVID-19. Study as a whole: The study drew acute and convalescent COVID-19 samples from the United States, Italy and Spain. From T cells, B-cell-depleted T cells, or PBMCs came the material, which was cDNA or gDNA.

V dropped 5 bases and J dropped 2; count of bases not matched to a gene: 6. The CDR3 covers 14 residues. Germline values: CDR1 SGHTA, CDR2 FQGTGA. This clone appeared a few times. Libraries were prepared by immunoSEQ multiplex PCR; TCRdb keeps only in-frame clonotypes and omits some of them. This sample yields about 94,000 clones, of which roughly 80% are seen a single time; approximately 51% belongs to the top ten. This clonotype originated in a human donor in a cohort sampled during active COVID-19. V usage is TRBV7-3 and J usage is TRBJ2-7, with TRBD1 matching over 7 bases. Material for sequencing was peripheral blood. This CDR3 reads CASSIPGQTYEQYF. CDR3 nucleotides: TGTGCCAGCAGCATACCGGGACAGACCTACGAGCAGTACTTC.